The 3 T cell receptor beta chains below come from one sample, sequenced in a study of T cell repertoires in cytomegalovirus infection. TCRdb reprocessed the reads with MiXCR, giving one entry per CDR3 protein. The table lists some 440,000 distinct CDR3 sequences, roughly 30% of them singletons. Specimen: PBMCs. The receptors were sampled from a human donor in good health (CMV status not recorded). Some clones in this sample may be carry-over from other donors' samples.

This clonotype was recorded a few times. The rearrangement joins TRBV25-1 to TRBJ2-7, with a weak D call TRBD1 (5 bases). The CDR3 contains 13 residues. The germline gives CDR1 MGHDK, CDR2 SYGVNS. Trimming removed 6 bases at V and 2 bases at J, with 11 bases between. DNA for the CDR3: TGTGCCAGCAGAGGGGCGTCCACCTACGAGCAGTACTTC. It translates to CASRGASTYEQYF.

V usage is TRBV4-1 and J usage is TRBJ2-2; D remains unclear. There are 17 residues in the CDR3. V gave up 3 bases and J gave up 0 bases, with 14 bases separating them. Germline lookup yields CDR1 MGHRA and CDR2 YSYEKL. The CDR3 loop reads CASSQGWGNTNTGELFF. CDR3 sequence (DNA): TGCGCCAGCAGCCAGGGGTGGGGAAATACGAACACCGGGGAGCTGTTTTTT.

This chain connects TRBV6-8 to TRBJ2-1, with 14 bases identical to TRBD2. Germline V lookup: CDR1 MNHGY, CDR2 SAAAGT. CDR3 length: 16 residues. The V segment lost 2 bases and the J segment 7 bases; nucleotides outside the gene matches: 4. The CDR3 is CASSYRTSGRNNEQFF. The CDR3 DNA sequence: TGTGCCAGCAGTTACCGGACTAGCGGGAGGAATAATGAGCAGTTCTTC.